One and the same sample provided the 3 T cell receptor beta chains below, sequenced in a study of radiotherapy plus CTLA-4 blockade in lung cancer (dated by TCRdb to about 2018). The library relied on the immunoSEQ multiplex PCR assay. TCRdb obtained this table from immuneACCESS and retained in-frame rearrangements with V and J assigned. These tables miss some clones; where compared with another copy, unresolved V genes account for less than half of the shortfall, and the remainder is unexplained. Here the sample has tens of thousands of clones; approximately 86% occur a single time. The ten largest account for approximately 15% of the sample. This sample comprised peripheral blood, obtained from a patient treated with radiotherapy plus ipilimumab. These receptors were obtained from a human donor with non-small cell lung cancer that progressed on radiotherapy plus ipilimumab.

The V and J genes are TRBV6-6 and TRBJ2-7; D unresolved. Germline loops: CDR1 MNHNY, CDR2 SVGAGI (reference sequence). The CDR3 has 16 amino acids. Trimming shortened V by 7 bases and J by 3 bases, and 22 bases separated the two germline ends. This chain's CDR3 is CASTLSTATTFYEQYF. DNA of the CDR3: TGTGCCAGCACCCTAAGTACAGCCACAACCTTCTACGAGCAGTACTTC.

The table lists this clone with a few counts. V is TRBV4-1 and J is TRBJ1-1; no firm D call. Trimming cost V 0 bases and J 10 bases, with 9 bases left between them. CDR3 length: 12 amino acids. From germline, CDR1 is MGHRA and CDR2 YSYEKL. This chain's CDR3 is CASSQDGVGAFF. The CDR3 coding sequence is TGCGCCAGCAGCCAAGATGGGGTCGGAGCTTTCTTT.

The chain uses TRBV29-1 and TRBJ1-1; D remains unclear. The CDR3 has 12 residues. Trimming took off 3 bases at V and 4 bases at J, with 9 bases between the two ends. Germline values: CDR1 SQVTM, CDR2 ANQGSEA. CDR3 DNA: TGCAGCGTTGAGGCGGGTTCCACTGAAGCTTTCTTT. Its protein is CSVEAGSTEAFF.